These T cell receptor beta chains were read from a single sample in a study of post-analysis software for immune sequencing data. TCRdb redid the calling of the PCR reads with MiXCR, one entry per CDR3 protein. Among hundreds of thousands of distinct CDR3 sequences listed, around 50% were seen once. Sequenced: blood. The receptor source for this set is a girl aged 10 to 17 with multiple sclerosis. Both conserved end residues are part of each CDR3. The D gene is left open where the match is weak. A clone size is listed for some rows: how often the clone was seen (once, few, many), or a class if it is expanded.

j_call	d_call	v_call	clone_size	cdr3_aa	cdr3_nt
TRBJ1-2	TRBD1	TRBV5-1	.	CASSSPSGRTGGYTF	TGCGCCAGCAGCTCCCCATCAGGAAGGACAGGGGGCTACACCTTC
TRBJ1-1	TRBD1	TRBV7-9	.	CASSQGQLNTEAFF	TGTGCCAGCAGCCAGGGACAGCTGAACACTGAAGCTTTCTTT
TRBJ2-1	.	TRBV3-1	.	CASSQGEARGPASLYNEQFF	TGTGCCAGCAGCCAAGGAGAGGCCAGGGGTCCCGCCTCCCTCTACAATGAGCAGTTCTTC
TRBJ1-5	.	TRBV12-3/TRBV12-4	.	CASSPQAGGNQPQHF	TGTGCCAGCAGCCCTCAGGCAGGGGGCAATCAGCCCCAGCATTTT
TRBJ2-7	.	TRBV20-1	few	CSAGGLQDVEQYF	TGCAGTGCGGGGGGTCTACAGGATGTCGAGCAGTACTTC
TRBJ2-5	TRBD2	TRBV20-1	.	CSAPGLGVRQETQYF	TGCAGTGCCCCGGGACTAGGTGTCCGCCAAGAGACCCAGTACTTC
TRBJ2-3	TRBD2	TRBV20-1	few	CSASAREAPRHKDTQYF	TGCAGTGCTAGTGCGCGGGAGGCCCCTCGGCATAAAGATACGCAGTATTTT
TRBJ2-5	TRBD2	TRBV29-1	.	CSVEDRSSSVTSGRALWGETQYF	TGCAGCGTTGAAGATCGGTCGTCTTCAGTGACTAGCGGGAGGGCGTTGTGGGGAGAGACCCAGTACTTC
TRBJ1-1	TRBD1	TRBV10-3	once	CAIGGTVDTEAFF	TGTGCCATCGGCGGGACAGTGGACACTGAAGCTTTCTTT
TRBJ2-5	.	TRBV20-1	.	CSARDTGVGSNLETQYF	TGCAGTGCTAGAGATACCGGGGTAGGGTCCAATTTGGAGACCCAGTACTTC
TRBJ2-3	.	TRBV2	once	CASMWTDTQYF	TGTGCCAGCATGTGGACAGATACGCAGTATTTT
TRBJ1-2	TRBD1	TRBV10-3	.	CAISGTGGRDGYTF	TGTGCCATCAGCGGTACAGGGGGCAGGGATGGCTACACCTTC
TRBJ2-3	.	TRBV5-1	many	CASSLVRTDTQYF	TGTGCCAGCAGCTTGGTGCGCACAGATACGCAGTATTTT
TRBJ1-2	TRBD1	TRBV6-6	.	CASRGQGEGYTF	TGTGCCAGCAGAGGACAGGGGGAGGGCTACACCTTC
TRBJ2-5	.	TRBV7-2	.	CASSLWASLTHQETQYF	TGTGCCAGCAGCTTATGGGCTAGCCTAACGCACCAAGAGACCCAGTACTTC
TRBJ2-7	TRBD1	TRBV9	.	CAGSLSTGSYEQYF	TGTGCCGGCAGCCTCTCGACAGGGAGCTACGAGCAGTACTTC
TRBJ2-7	.	TRBV10-3	few	CAIATNEQYF	TGTGCCATCGCAACAAACGAGCAGTACTTC
TRBJ1-2	.	TRBV6-5	.	CATIQAPTYGYTF	TGTGCCACCATACAGGCTCCAACCTATGGCTACACCTTC
TRBJ1-2	.	TRBV7-2	.	CASSLSRDGYTF	TGTGCCAGCAGCCTGTCCCGGGATGGCTACACCTTC
TRBJ2-7	.	TRBV6-5	.	CASSYSRSRTYEQYF	TGTGCCAGCAGTTACTCGAGGTCCAGGACCTACGAGCAGTACTTC
TRBJ2-6	.	TRBV4-1	many	CASSQPADGSGANVLTF	TGCGCCAGCAGCCAACCAGCTGATGGCTCTGGGGCCAACGTCCTGACTTTC
TRBJ2-5	TRBD2	TRBV3-1	few	CASSQGLAGGRQETQYF	TGTGCCAGCAGCCAAGGACTAGCGGGGGGCCGCCAAGAGACCCAGTACTTC
TRBJ2-5	TRBD1	TRBV5-1	few	CASTPGTGSQETQYF	TGCGCCAGCACCCCCGGGACAGGATCACAAGAGACCCAGTACTTC
TRBJ2-3	.	TRBV20-1	once	CSASLSGITQYF	TGCAGTGCTAGTCTATCGGGCATAACGCAGTATTTT
TRBJ2-7	.	TRBV5-5	.	CASSLGWPYPYEQYF	TGTGCCAGCAGCTTGGGCTGGCCATACCCCTACGAGCAGTACTTC
TRBJ2-7	.	TRBV9	few	CASSVEAGLSSYEQYF	TGTGCCAGCAGCGTAGAGGCGGGACTTAGCTCCTACGAGCAGTACTTC
TRBJ2-7	TRBD2	TRBV5-1	few	CASSLGTSGNYEQYF	TGCGCCAGCAGCTTGGGGACTAGCGGGAATTACGAGCAGTACTTC
TRBJ2-5	TRBD2	TRBV6-5	.	CASSWGGRSNNEQYF	TGCGCCAGCAGTTGGGGCGGGAGAAGCAACAATGAGCAGTACTTC
TRBJ2-3	.	TRBV20-1	.	CSARGLTNPIPDTQYF	TGCAGTGCTCGCGGACTAACCAACCCTATCCCAGATACGCAGTATTTT
TRBJ1-2	.	TRBV12-3/TRBV12-4	few	CASSPWTGAGGYTF	TGTGCCAGCAGTCCCTGGACGGGGGCTGGAGGCTACACCTTC
TRBJ2-1	TRBD2	TRBV7-6	.	CASSTRGGRYNEQFF	TGTGCCAGCAGCACGCGGGGGGGCAGGTACAATGAGCAGTTCTTC
TRBJ2-1	.	TRBV7-6	.	CASSLVGDTRYNEQFF	TGTGCCAGCAGCTTAGTTGGCGACACACGCTACAATGAGCAGTTCTTC
TRBJ2-5	TRBD1	TRBV7-9	.	CASSLPTRTGAYQETQYF	TGTGCCAGCAGCTTACCGACAAGGACAGGAGCGTACCAAGAGACCCAGTACTTC
TRBJ1-1	.	TRBV7-2	.	CASSLHSTEAFF	TGTGCCAGCAGCTTGCACTCTACTGAAGCTTTCTTT
TRBJ2-1	.	TRBV20-1	few	CSARDLLAVNEQFF	TGCAGTGCTAGAGATCTGCTCGCGGTCAATGAGCAGTTCTTC
TRBJ2-1	TRBD1	TRBV6-5	once	CASSRWTGTNNEQFF	TGTGCCAGCAGTCGATGGACAGGGACAAACAATGAGCAGTTCTTC
TRBJ1-1	TRBD1	TRBV12-3/TRBV12-4	.	CASRAQGMSEAFF	TGCGCCAGCAGAGCACAGGGGATGTCTGAAGCTTTCTTT
TRBJ2-5	TRBD2	TRBV7-9	few	CASRRSSGGAGEQYF	TGTGCCAGCAGGCGCAGTAGCGGGGGGGCCGGGGAGCAGTACTTC
TRBJ2-2	TRBD2	TRBV7-2	once	CASSLLAAYTGELFF	TGTGCCAGCAGCTTACTAGCGGCCTACACCGGGGAGCTGTTTTTT
TRBJ1-2	.	TRBV4-1	.	CASSQVSRANYGYTF	TGCGCCAGCAGCCAAGTGTCGAGAGCTAACTATGGCTACACCTTC
TRBJ2-1	TRBD2	TRBV7-2	.	CASSFQTSGGAGNEQFF	TGTGCCAGCAGCTTTCAAACGAGCGGGGGAGCGGGAAATGAGCAGTTCTTC